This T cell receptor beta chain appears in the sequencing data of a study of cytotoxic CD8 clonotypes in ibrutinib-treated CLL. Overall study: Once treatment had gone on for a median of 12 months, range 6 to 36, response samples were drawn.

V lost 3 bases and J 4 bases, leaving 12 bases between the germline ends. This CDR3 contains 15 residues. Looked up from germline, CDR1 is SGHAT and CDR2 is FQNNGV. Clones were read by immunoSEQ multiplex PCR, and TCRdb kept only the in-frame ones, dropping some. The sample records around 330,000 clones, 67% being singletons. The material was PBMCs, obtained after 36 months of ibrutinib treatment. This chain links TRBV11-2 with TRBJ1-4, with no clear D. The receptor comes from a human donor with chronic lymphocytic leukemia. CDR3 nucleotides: TGTGCCAGCAGCTTTCATTCACATATTAATGAAAAACTGTTTTTT. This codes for CASSFHSHINEKLFF.